This T cell receptor beta chain was documented in a study of T cell responses to AZD1222 COVID-19 vaccine. The CDR3 has 15 amino acids. Germline V gene sequence: CDR1 LGHNA, CDR2 YNFKEQ. Trimming removed 0 bases at V and 4 bases at J, with 12 bases between. Combined were second doses at about 4 or about 12 weeks. Sequencing was performed with immunoSEQ multiplex PCR; in TCRdb, only in-frame clones are kept and a portion is missing. The sample includes roughly 80,000 clones, 85% to 95% of them seen just once. Study-wide results and limits: Two AZD1222 administrations were followed by greater Spike-specific TCR breadth and depth. Clonal diversity was possibly underestimated; the donors were predominantly white British and more often female. In all cases, repertoires were sampled only after the peak T cell response.

Note on this clone: Its antigen is currently unknown.

V usage is TRBV4-2 and J usage is TRBJ2-5; D might be TRBD1 (5 bases). This sample comprised peripheral blood, obtained 28 days after the second AZD1222 dose. This sequence was found in an adult who received the AZD1222 COVID-19 vaccine. CDR3 amino acids: CASSQDMSGIETQYF. In DNA form, the CDR3 reads TGTGCCAGCAGCCAAGACATGTCAGGGATAGAGACCCAGTACTTC.